The rows below give T cell receptor beta chains drawn from one sample of a study of OX40 agonist ivuxolimab in advanced cancers. Sequencing was performed with immunoSEQ multiplex PCR; in TCRdb, only in-frame clones are kept and a portion is missing. Among 65,000 to 90,000 clones, about four fifths were seen once, and the ten largest hold approximately 2.6%. This specimen was CD4+ or CD8+ T cells sorted from blood, taken in a trial of the OX40 agonist ivuxolimab. Source of these receptors: an adult with an advanced solid tumor such as melanoma, head and neck, liver or kidney cancer. Both conserved end residues are part of each CDR3. D genes are given only for firm matches. Only part of the rows carry a size: once, few, many, or a class if the clone is expanded.

J,D,V,size,DNA,CDR3
TRBJ2-3,NA,TRBV9,NA,TGTGCCAGCAGCCCGAGGTGGGGGGGCACAGATACGCAGTATTTT,CASSPRWGGTDTQYF
TRBJ2-3,TRBD2,TRBV6-1,once,TGTGCCAGCAGTGAAGAGACTAGCGGGGGGGCGAGGGATACGCAGTATTTT,CASSEETSGGARDTQYF
TRBJ2-1,TRBD2,TRBV27,NA,TGTGCCAGCAGGGGACTAGCGGGGGGGCGTAAGTTCTTC,CASRGLAGGRKFF
TRBJ2-5,NA,TRBV6-1,NA,TGTGCCAGCAACCAAGGAGGGGTGGGGGTAGAGACCCAGTACTTC,CASNQGGVGVETQYF
TRBJ1-3,NA,TRBV7-9,NA,TGTGCCAGCAGCTTAGATAGGATCCGATACTCTGGAAACACCATATATTTT,CASSLDRIRYSGNTIYF
TRBJ1-1,TRBD1,TRBV10-3,once,TGTGCCATCAAAGGGGCTGGGACAGGGGGCTCAGAAGCTTTCTTT,CAIKGAGTGGSEAFF
TRBJ2-7,NA,TRBV9,NA,TGTGCCAGCAGCTGGCAGCCCGGCGGAGAGCAGTACTTC,CASSWQPGGEQYF
TRBJ2-1,NA,TRBV5-8,NA,TGTGCCAGCAGCCCCGCAGGGGGCCAAGCGGGGGGCTCCTACAATGAGCAGTTCTTC,CASSPAGGQAGGSYNEQFF
TRBJ1-3,NA,TRBV7-6,NA,TGTGCCAGCAGCTTAGCCTCAGCTATGGGGGGAAACACCATATATTTT,CASSLASAMGGNTIYF
TRBJ2-5,NA,TRBV11-2,NA,TGTGCCAGCAGCTTAGCCCAAGAGACCCAGTACTTC,CASSLAQETQYF
TRBJ1-5,NA,TRBV2,NA,TGTGCCAGCAACCCCACAGCAGAAAATCAGCCCCAGCATTTT,CASNPTAENQPQHF
TRBJ1-6,NA,TRBV7-2,NA,TGTGCCAGCAGCTTAACCAATTCACCCCTCCACTTT,CASSLTNSPLHF
TRBJ2-2,TRBD1,TRBV7-2,NA,TGTGCCAGCAGCTTAGTGGGGACAGGGCAGAACACCGGGGAGCTGTTTTTT,CASSLVGTGQNTGELFF
TRBJ1-4,TRBD1,TRBV4-1,NA,TGCGCCAGCAGCCCCTACCGGGACAGGGACACTAATGAAAAACTGTTTTTT,CASSPYRDRDTNEKLFF
TRBJ2-7,NA,TRBV10-3,NA,TGTGCCATCAGTGACAGGGGTCTCTCCTACGAGCAGTACTTC,CAISDRGLSYEQYF
TRBJ1-3,NA,TRBV4-2,NA,TGTGCCAGCAGCCAAATTTCGCCGGGAACCGCTGGAAACACCATATATTTT,CASSQISPGTAGNTIYF
TRBJ2-7,NA,TRBV5-4,NA,TGTGCCAGCAGCTTGGTTGGGGGCCCCTACTACGAGCAGTACTTC,CASSLVGGPYYEQYF
TRBJ1-5,NA,TRBV6-4,NA,TGTGCCAGCATCCCGAATGGGCAGCCCCAGCATTTT,CASIPNGQPQHF
TRBJ1-1,TRBD1,TRBV10-3,NA,TGTGCCATCGCCGGGACAGACCTCACTGAAGCTTTCTTT,CAIAGTDLTEAFF
TRBJ1-1,NA,TRBV7-6,NA,TGTGCCAGCAGCAAATCTCTCTCGCAGCTCATGAACACTGAAGCTTTCTTT,CASSKSLSQLMNTEAFF
TRBJ2-1,NA,TRBV18,NA,TGTGCCAGCTCACCACCAGGGTTTCATGAGCAGTTCTTC,CASSPPGFHEQFF
TRBJ1-5,NA,TRBV7-2,NA,TGTGCCAGCCACAGGGACAATCAGCCCCAGCATTTT,CASHRDNQPQHF